This TCR beta chain is from a study of Siglec-9 on CD8 T cells in melanoma (dated by TCRdb to between 2019 and 2020). Concerning the study at large: Siglec-9 expression on CD8+ T cells and the role of Siglec-9 in regulating T cells in the melanoma tumor microenvironment were investigated in the study. Summary of the overall study and its limitations: Siglec-9 was reported to mark and regulate an effector memory CD8+ T-cell subset that appeared to accumulate within melanoma tumors.

According to the germline V gene (reference sequence), CDR1 reads SEHNR and CDR2 reads FQNEAQ. From cysteine to phenylalanine, the CDR3 is 15 amino acids long. The retained sequence is limited to the CDR3, 45 bases, with the frame set at the first base. V drops 5 bases and J drops 3 bases, leaving 15 bases in between. Library creation used the immunoSEQ multiplex PCR assay. In its TCRdb copy, this immuneACCESS table keeps in-frame sequences only and misses some clones. Where compared with another copy, unresolved V genes explain less than half of these, and the others have no known cause. This sample holds around 39,000 clones; approximately 83% were observed only once. About 1.8% of the sample is taken by the ten largest. Concerning this clone itself: The clone's antigen remains unknown. Per-base quality was not reported, and no clone a single base away is much larger than it.

What was sequenced was Siglec-9- CD8+ T cells sorted from blood. The sample's cell subset or site label is to be understood as: CD8 T cells lacking Siglec-9. This clonotype was obtained from a human donor in good health. This chain joins TRBV7-9 to TRBJ2-3; the D segment could be TRBD2, given 6 matching bases. The nucleotide sequence is TGTGCCAGCAGCCCCAGTTCGGGAGAGACAGATACGCAGTATTTT. It translates to CASSPSSGETDTQYF.